This TCR beta chain was sequenced during a study of graft-versus-host responses after intestinal transplantation. Study-level information: Anti-thymocyte globulin induction was given to all recipients, followed by tacrolimus and steroids for around three years. Study-wide results and caveats: Present in recipient marrow, GvH clones included some that appeared first in ileum or blood. Allografts of one patient group, those with graft-donor T cell macrochimerism, had high graft-versus-host to host-versus-graft clonal ratios. HvG clone declines early post-transplant were associated with peak circulating GvH levels.

Trimming removed 4 bases from V and 5 bases from J; junction bases left unmatched: 16. The CDR3 is 18 residues long. Germline assignment: CDR1 SGHVS and CDR2 FNYEAQ. The protocol was immunoSEQ multiplex PCR, while the TCRdb copy is restricted to in-frame clones and leaves out a portion. The data show over 85,000 clones, approximately 92% seen once. As to this clone: Antigen: not known.

The receptor's source is a human donor who received an intestinal transplant. The chain has TRBV7-6 and TRBJ2-5, with TRBD2 identical over 10 bases. Sample: unstimulated CD8+ T cells sorted from spleen or lymph node cells, taken before intestinal transplant. The CDR3 loop is CASSYNRHGAGGLETQYF. The CDR3 DNA follows: TGTGCCAGCAGCTACAATCGACACGGAGCGGGGGGGCTTGAGACCCAGTACTTC.